This TCR beta chain was sequenced for a study of preoperative IRX-2 immunotherapy in early breast cancer. This clone has a single count. Here immunoSEQ multiplex PCR was the method, and the copy in TCRdb shows in-frame clones only, minus some. The data show about 98,000 clones, with 80% to 90% seen just once and approximately 2% held by the top ten. As for treatment: preoperative locoregional IRX-2 cytokine immunotherapy. Preoperative locoregional IRX-2 cytokine immunotherapy was tested in the phase Ib source study. This material consisted of tumor tissue, taken after IRX-2 immunotherapy. The sequence came from a human donor with breast cancer.

The CDR3 region is CASRAGGSSYEQYF. The CDR3 DNA reads as TGTGCCAGCCGGGCGGGGGGATCCTCCTACGAGCAGTACTTC. The chain couples TRBV28 to TRBJ2-7, with 8 bases that match TRBD2. CDR1 MDHEN and CDR2 SYDVKM come from the germline V gene. This CDR3 has 14 residues. V dropped 8 bases and J dropped 0; count of bases not matched to a gene: 6.